Presented here are 31 T cell receptor beta chains from one specimen sequenced in a study of shared clonotypes between healthy human individuals. Generated by immunoSEQ multiplex PCR, the TCRdb table keeps only in-frame clones and is missing some. The sample consists of 2.3 million or so clones, approximately 95% of them appearing once. Input material: naive CD4+ T cells from PBMCs. Specified subset: CD45RA+ positively selected. Every receptor here comes from a man between 18 and 35 years old in good health. Some clones in this sample may be carry-over from other donors' samples.

V usage is TRBV7-8 and J usage is TRBJ2-7; 7 bases are a match to TRBD2. The trim removed 5 bases at V and 2 bases at J, leaving 9 bases unmatched. Germline CDR1 reads SGHVS; CDR2 reads FQNEAQ. There are 15 residues in the CDR3. The CDR3 spells CASSPYGRLPYEQYF. In DNA, the CDR3 is TGTGCCAGCAGCCCCTACGGGAGGCTTCCCTACGAGCAGTACTTC.

The chain joins TRBV2 to TRBJ2-7; the match to TRBD2 covers 7 bases. Germline V gene lookup returns CDR1 SNHLY and CDR2 FYNNEI. V shed 4 bases and J 4 bases; nucleotides not matched to a gene: 10. CDR3 size: 15 residues. The DNA for the CDR3 is TGTGCCAGCAGTGCTCGGCGGGAGCAACTATACGAGCAGTACTTC. It specifies CASSARREQLYEQYF. Full variable domain (rest looked up from reference TRBV2 and TRBJ2-7): EPEVTQTPSHQVTQMGQEVILRCVPISNHLYFYWYRQILGQKVEFLVSFYNNEISEKSEIFDDQFSVERPDGSNFTLKIRSTKLEDSAMYFCASSARREQLYEQYFGPGTRLTVT.

This chain joins TRBV10-3 and TRBJ2-5; no clear D gene. Germline V gives CDR1 ENHRY, CDR2 SYGVKD. The CDR3 loop spans 13 amino acids. The V end was cut by 3 bases, the J end by 1 base, with 6 bases between. This CDR3 is CAISDPAQETQYF. The CDR3 coding sequence is TGTGCCATCAGTGATCCTGCCCAAGAGACCCAGTACTTC.

This clone was seen only a few times. The CDR3 spells CASSTGQGDQPQHF. The CDR3 region has the DNA TGTGCCAGCAGCACGGGACAGGGTGATCAGCCCCAGCATTTT. The chain couples TRBV5-4 to TRBJ1-5; TRBD1 matches 9 bases. Germline V gene data show CDR1 as SGHNT and CDR2 as YYREEE (reference sequence). The CDR3 has 14 residues. The V and J ends lost 4 bases and 5 bases, in that order; junction bases with no gene match: 4.

CDR3 sequence: CAISPRTGNLYGYTF. CDR3 sequence (DNA): TGTGCCATCAGTCCCAGGACAGGAAACCTCTATGGCTACACCTTC. The chain has TRBV10-3 and TRBJ1-2, with 7 bases that match TRBD1. V was clipped by 5 bases and J by 4 bases; unmatched bases: 10. Germline CDR1 is ENHRY and CDR2 is SYGVKD. CDR3 length: 15 residues.

The chain carries TRBV5-1 and TRBJ2-3; perhaps TRBD2 as D (6 bases). CDR1 and CDR2 (germline): SGHRS, YFSETQ. Trimming took off 0 bases at V and 4 bases at J, with 9 bases between the two ends. The CDR3 covers 14 residues. The CDR3 region is CASSLALASDTQYF. In DNA form, the CDR3 reads TGCGCCAGCAGCTTGGCACTAGCATCAGATACGCAGTATTTT.

The genes are TRBV5-5 and TRBJ1-5, with no clear D. CDR1 and CDR2 (germline): SGHKS, YYEKEE (reference sequence). V lost 4 bases to trimming and J lost 9 bases, with 20 bases between them. CDR3 length: 15 residues. The CDR3 DNA is TGTGCCAGCAGCGCTTGGGGTCCCGAGGTATGGCCCCAGCATTTT. Its protein is CASSAWGPEVWPQHF.

The chain recombines TRBV29-1 with TRBJ1-1; D uncertain. V lost 5 bases, J lost 6 bases, and 13 bases lay in between. Germline V gene lookup returns CDR1 SQVTM and CDR2 ANQGSEA. This CDR3 region has 12 residues. Here the CDR3 DNA reads TGCAGCGTTTCAAAGTCGGTCGCTGAAGCTTTCTTT. It translates to CSVSKSVAEAFF.

J is TRBJ2-5 and V is TRBV11-1, with 9 bases fitting TRBD1. The DNA end favors TRBJ2-7, so the J call may be wrong. CDR1 is SGHAT, CDR2 FQDESV, per germline (reference sequence). The CDR3 runs 15 residues. CDR3 amino acids: CASSYEDRGYYEQYF. CDR3 nucleotide sequence: TGTGCCAGCAGCTACGAGGACAGGGGTTACTACGAGCAGTACTTC.

V gene TRBV5-1 combines with J gene TRBJ2-3; TRBD2 might be the D (6 bases). There are 18 residues in the CDR3. Trimming took off 0 bases at V and 1 base at J, with 18 bases between the two ends. The germline gives CDR1 SGHRS, CDR2 YFSETQ. CDR3 coding DNA: TGCGCCAGCAGCTTGGGACAACCGGGACTCACGGGCACAGATACGCAGTATTTT. Translation: CASSLGQPGLTGTDTQYF.

The chain joins TRBV5-4 to TRBJ1-1, with TRBD1 matching over 12 bases. CDR3 length: 18 residues. Trimming cost V 4 bases and J 4 bases; bases outside gene matches: 14. Germline assignment: CDR1 SGHNT and CDR2 YYREEE (reference sequence). The CDR3 loop reads CASSPAPGQGARGTEAFF. CDR3 coding DNA: TGTGCCAGCAGCCCAGCTCCGGGACAGGGGGCACGAGGCACTGAAGCTTTCTTT.

The rearrangement uses TRBV19 and TRBJ1-1, with 8 bases aligning to TRBD1. The V gene's germline CDR1 is LNHDA and CDR2 SQIVND (reference sequence). Trimming at V came to 5 bases and at J to 11 bases, leaving 7 bases not matched to a gene. This CDR3 has 12 amino acids. CDR3 coding DNA: TGTGCCAGTAGTCCCCGGGGGACAGGTGCTTTCTTT. It encodes CASSPRGTGAFF.

The J gene is TRBJ2-3, the V gene TRBV11-3; perhaps TRBD2 as D (5 bases). Trimming took 4 bases from V and 3 from J, leaving 14 bases between them. The CDR3 contains 15 residues. Germline lookup yields CDR1 SGHNT and CDR2 YENEEA. CDR3 protein: CASSSGVAVTDTQYF. The CDR3 DNA reads as TGTGCCAGCAGCTCCGGGGTGGCAGTGACAGATACGCAGTATTTT.

The CDR3 coding sequence is TGTGCCAGCAGACGACTAGCGGGAATCAATGAGCAGTTCTTC. It codes for CASRRLAGINEQFF. The rearrangement joins TRBV2 to TRBJ2-1; TRBD2 aligns across 11 bases. The germline gives CDR1 SNHLY, CDR2 FYNNEI. CDR3 size: 14 residues. V was pared by 6 bases and J by 6 bases, with 4 bases of the junction left unmatched.

The chain recombines TRBV6-5 with TRBJ2-7, with 9 bases that match TRBD1. V trimming: 6 bases; J trimming: 1 base; junction bases outside the gene matches: 7. This CDR3 spans 15 amino acids. Germline V gene data show CDR1 as MNHEY and CDR2 as SVGAGI. CDR3 coding DNA: TGTGCCAGCAGAACGGGGACAGGGCCTTCCTACGAGCAGTACTTC. As protein: CASRTGTGPSYEQYF.

The chain carries TRBV5-8 and TRBJ2-2; 7 positions match TRBD2. Germline V gene data show CDR1 as SGHTS and CDR2 as YDEGEE. The CDR3 extends over 16 amino acids. The J segment lost 0 bases and the V segment lost 2 bases, leaving 4 bases of the junction unmatched. This chain's CDR3 is CASSFRRGANTGELFF. As DNA, the CDR3 is TGTGCCAGCAGCTTTCGCCGGGGGGCGAACACCGGGGAGCTGTTTTTT.

This clone has a handful of counts. V is TRBV7-8 and J is TRBJ2-1, with TRBD1 matching over 8 bases. Germline trimming cut 5 bases from V and 4 bases from J; bases unmatched to any gene: 16. Germline V CDR1 and CDR2: SGHVS, FQNEAQ. The CDR3 is 18 residues long. DNA of the CDR3: TGTGCCAGCAGCACCCCAAGAAAGACAGGGGAAAGTTACAATGAGCAGTTCTTC. Its protein product is CASSTPRKTGESYNEQFF.

This clone was seen only once. The CDR3 nucleotides read TGTGCCAGTTGCCCCGACAGGGGAACAGATACGCAGTATTTT. Translation gives CASCPDRGTDTQYF. V gene TRBV19 combines with J gene TRBJ2-3; 8 bases align to TRBD1. The V segment lost 8 bases and the J segment 3 bases; nucleotides outside the gene matches: 7. The CDR3 contains 14 residues. Per germline, CDR1 LNHDA and CDR2 SQIVND (reference sequence). The variable domain in full, with the rest retrieved from reference TRBV19 and TRBJ2-3, is DGGITQSPKYLFRKEGQNVTLSCEQNLNHDAMYWYRQDPGQGLRLIYYSQIVNDFQKGDIAEGYSVSREKKESFPLTVTSAQKNPTAFYLCASCPDRGTDTQYFGPGTRLTVL.

CDR3 sequence: CASSQGQRLGELFF. The CDR3 DNA sequence: TGTGCCAGCAGCCAGGGACAACGTCTGGGGGAGCTGTTTTTT. The gene calls are TRBV28 and TRBJ2-2; tentative D call: TRBD1 (6 bases). CDR1 is MDHEN, CDR2 SYDVKM, per germline. The length of the CDR3 is 14 residues. Trimming shortened V by 6 bases and J by 8 bases, and 16 bases separated the two germline ends. Based on the CDR3 plus reference TRBV28 and TRBJ2-2, the full variable domain is DVKVTQSSRYLVKRTGEKVFLECVQDMDHENMFWYRQDPGLGLRLIYFSYDVKMKEKGDIPEGYSVSREKKERFSLILESASTNQTSMYLCASSQGQRLGELFFGEGSRLTVL.

The chain carries TRBV7-2 and TRBJ2-1; TRBD2 matches at 8 bases. Germline lookup yields CDR1 SGHTA and CDR2 FQGNSA. The CDR3 spans 16 residues. The V and J ends lost 5 bases and 0 bases, in that order; junction bases with no gene match: 6. The CDR3 region is CASSPQSGSSYNEQFF. The CDR3, as DNA: TGTGCCAGCAGCCCACAAAGCGGGAGCTCCTACAATGAGCAGTTCTTC. Filled out from reference TRBV7-2 and TRBJ2-1, the complete variable domain reads GAGVSQSPSNKVTEKGKDVELRCDPISGHTALYWYRQSLGQGLEFLIYFQGNSAPDKSGLPSDRFSAERTGGSVSTLTIQRTQQEDSAVYLCASSPQSGSSYNEQFFGPGTRLTVL.

CDR3 sequence: CASSSPRRGWTQYF. The CDR3 DNA follows: TGTGCCAGCAGTTCCCCCAGGAGGGGTTGGACCCAGTACTTC. The rearrangement joins TRBV28 to TRBJ2-5; TRBD2 might be the D (6 bases). Trimming removed 4 bases from V and 7 bases from J, with 16 bases in between. The CDR3 has 14 amino acids. CDR1 and CDR2 from the germline V gene are MDHEN and SYDVKM.

The rearrangement joins TRBV28 to TRBJ2-1; 13 bases match TRBD2. Germline lookup yields CDR1 MDHEN and CDR2 SYDVKM. Trimming cost V 3 bases and J 6 bases; bases outside gene matches: 17. There are 20 residues in the CDR3. DNA for the CDR3: TGTGCCAGCAGTTTCAGGACTAGCGGGAGTATCTTGACGGGGGGCAATGAGCAGTTCTTC. It codes for CASSFRTSGSILTGGNEQFF.

V is TRBV10-3 and J is TRBJ1-1; 9 nucleotides match TRBD1. J was trimmed by 4 bases and V by 10 bases; bases with no gene match: 4. Germline CDR1 is ENHRY and CDR2 is SYGVKD. The CDR3 contains 12 residues. The CDR3 nucleotides read TGTGCCACCGGGACAGGGCTCACTGAAGCTTTCTTT. Amino acid sequence: CATGTGLTEAFF.

Regarding this clone: This same CDR3 is encoded by further DNA sequences in the sample. This chain uses TRBV28 with TRBJ2-7; D is possibly TRBD2 (5 bases). CDR3 size: 13 residues. Germline V gene sequence: CDR1 MDHEN, CDR2 SYDVKM. The germline V and J ends were trimmed by 4 bases and 4 bases, with 11 bases remaining between them. Here the CDR3 DNA reads TGTGCCAGCAGTTATGGCGGCGGGTACGAGCAGTACTTC. Its translation: CASSYGGGYEQYF.

The chain carries TRBV18 and TRBJ2-1; 7 nucleotides line up with TRBD2. Germline V gene lookup returns CDR1 KGHSH and CDR2 LQKENI. This CDR3 region has 16 residues. The ends lost 3 bases at V and 0 bases at J; junction bases unmatched: 5. CDR3 region: CASSPGVAGSYNEQFF. Written as DNA, the CDR3 is TGTGCCAGCTCACCTGGGGTAGCGGGCTCCTACAATGAGCAGTTCTTC.

The chain carries TRBV18 and TRBJ2-2, with D tentatively TRBD2 (5 bases). From germline, CDR1 is KGHSH and CDR2 LQKENI. This CDR3 has 15 amino acids. V was trimmed by 5 bases and J by 7 bases, leaving 17 bases between them. This chain's CDR3 is CASSGMTRGIGELFF. CDR3 nucleotides: TGTGCCAGCTCAGGGATGACCCGGGGAATCGGGGAGCTGTTTTTT.

The chain employs TRBV11-2 and TRBJ1-2; a weak D match, TRBD1 (6 bases). Trimming took 5 bases from V and 9 from J, leaving 16 bases between them. This CDR3 is 13 amino acids long. CDR1 is SGHAT and CDR2 is FQNNGV in the germline V gene. Here the CDR3 reads CASSPEGGISYTF. The CDR3, as DNA: TGTGCCAGCAGCCCCGAGGGGGGGATTAGCTACACCTTC.

The chain has TRBV19 and TRBJ2-7; D not certain. The V gene lost 2 bases and the J gene lost 3 bases, with 8 bases spanning the gap. CDR1 is LNHDA and CDR2 is SQIVND in the germline V gene (reference sequence). The CDR3 length is 13 residues. The CDR3 loop is CASSINTYYEQYF. CDR3 DNA: TGTGCCAGTAGTATAAACACCTACTACGAGCAGTACTTC.

In its sample, this clone was seen once. This chain uses TRBV19 with TRBJ2-7; the match to TRBD2 covers 8 bases. CDR3 size: 16 residues. Losses at the gene ends were 3 bases for V and 3 bases for J; bases not matched to a gene: 10. CDR1 LNHDA and CDR2 SQIVND come from the germline V gene (reference sequence). Here the CDR3 reads CASSMALGSGVYEQYF. In nucleotides, the CDR3 is TGTGCCAGTAGTATGGCCCTGGGTAGCGGGGTCTACGAGCAGTACTTC.

This clone was seen just once. The J gene is TRBJ2-2, the V gene TRBV6-1, with no clear D. Germline CDR1 reads MNHNS; CDR2 reads SASEGT. This CDR3 is built from 16 residues. V lost 0 bases and J lost 1, with 9 bases in between. The CDR3, as DNA: TGTGCCAGCAGTGAAGCGCTTCTGCGGAACACCGGGGAGCTGTTTTTT. Its protein product is CASSEALLRNTGELFF.

The V gene is TRBV28, the J gene TRBJ2-1; D is ambiguous. This CDR3 has 12 amino acids. Germline V gene sequence: CDR1 MDHEN, CDR2 SYDVKM. The V end lost 1 base, the J end lost 9 bases, and 7 bases lay between the germline ends. The CDR3 reads CASSLFGSEQFF. The CDR3, as DNA: TGTGCCAGCAGTTTATTTGGCAGTGAGCAGTTCTTC. Filled out from reference TRBV28 and TRBJ2-1, the complete variable domain reads DVKVTQSSRYLVKRTGEKVFLECVQDMDHENMFWYRQDPGLGLRLIYFSYDVKMKEKGDIPEGYSVSREKKERFSLILESASTNQTSMYLCASSLFGSEQFFGPGTRLTVL.